The rows below give T cell receptor beta chains drawn from one sample of a study of CD8 T cells in Susac syndrome. TCRdb re-derived calls from the immunoSEQ multiplex PCR reads in MiXCR, one entry per CDR3 protein. The sample has about 120,000 distinct CDR3 sequences, less than 95% seen once. Sequencing used CD4+ T cells from PBMCs. The receptors come from a human donor in good health. The conserved cysteine and the conserved F or W are not part of the CDR3 here. Fields, in order: D gene, V gene, CDR3 protein. D genes are given only for firm matches.

d_call: TRBD1
v_call: TRBV29-1
cdr3_aa: SVRTGTSTDTQY

d_call: NA
v_call: TRBV27
cdr3_aa: ASRVAGAETQY

d_call: NA
v_call: TRBV7-9
cdr3_aa: ASSPGAGVDWFAYEQY

d_call: TRBD2
v_call: TRBV6-1
cdr3_aa: ASSPSRGRGADTQY

d_call: NA
v_call: TRBV19
cdr3_aa: ASTRRGLGQPQH

d_call: NA
v_call: TRBV12-5
cdr3_aa: ASGSLGTGELF

d_call: TRBD1
v_call: TRBV11-1
cdr3_aa: ASSMGQGSTDTQY

d_call: NA
v_call: TRBV19
cdr3_aa: ASSDDRRRGEQY

d_call: NA
v_call: TRBV18
cdr3_aa: ASSPTSSEIYGYT

d_call: NA
v_call: TRBV7-9
cdr3_aa: ASSPSVEEAKNIQY

d_call: NA
v_call: TRBV5-1
cdr3_aa: ASTQTGTSTDTQY

d_call: NA
v_call: TRBV7-9
cdr3_aa: ASSLKQNEQF

d_call: TRBD1
v_call: TRBV7-9
cdr3_aa: ASSQGQPSTDTQY

d_call: NA
v_call: TRBV7-9
cdr3_aa: ASSLALRKDTGELF

d_call: NA
v_call: TRBV11-2
cdr3_aa: ASSLGAQIGYEQY

d_call: NA
v_call: TRBV7-9
cdr3_aa: ASSYFDSYEQY

d_call: TRBD1
v_call: TRBV5-4
cdr3_aa: ASKVGQMNTEAF

d_call: TRBD2
v_call: TRBV12-3/TRBV12-4
cdr3_aa: ASSLVRTSGRSIDTQY

d_call: NA
v_call: TRBV5-1
cdr3_aa: ASSLGDRETQY

d_call: TRBD1
v_call: TRBV29-1
cdr3_aa: SAGTENTIY

d_call: NA
v_call: TRBV5-1
cdr3_aa: ASSFSESTDTQY

d_call: NA
v_call: TRBV4-3
cdr3_aa: ASSEGSFGGETQY

d_call: NA
v_call: TRBV6-6
cdr3_aa: ASTPLPGGGEAF

d_call: NA
v_call: TRBV29-1
cdr3_aa: SVVGTGETQY

d_call: NA
v_call: TRBV12-3/TRBV12-4
cdr3_aa: ASSFGGRQGYT

d_call: TRBD1
v_call: TRBV5-1
cdr3_aa: ASSLDFWDRGPLDTGELF

d_call: TRBD2
v_call: TRBV12-3/TRBV12-4
cdr3_aa: ASSLLAGETQY

d_call: NA
v_call: TRBV25-1
cdr3_aa: ASSFDRPNEKLF

d_call: NA
v_call: TRBV5-1
cdr3_aa: ASSLAGSTGELF

d_call: NA
v_call: TRBV28
cdr3_aa: ASGPLDNSPLH

d_call: NA
v_call: TRBV4-2
cdr3_aa: ASSQDSGNSPLH

d_call: TRBD2
v_call: TRBV27
cdr3_aa: ASSLSWGRARQEQY

d_call: NA
v_call: TRBV20-1
cdr3_aa: SARERLRQY

d_call: NA
v_call: TRBV12-3/TRBV12-4
cdr3_aa: ASSSLMNTEAF

d_call: NA
v_call: TRBV3-1
cdr3_aa: ASSPGAGNTIY

d_call: NA
v_call: TRBV24-1
cdr3_aa: ATSDWTVGEQF

d_call: NA
v_call: TRBV5-1
cdr3_aa: ASSLDGSMNTEAF

d_call: TRBD2
v_call: TRBV15
cdr3_aa: ATSRDFASGASTQY

d_call: NA
v_call: TRBV20-1
cdr3_aa: SASFSGRGYLEQF

d_call: TRBD1
v_call: TRBV7-9
cdr3_aa: ASSRYGTGNEQY

d_call: NA
v_call: TRBV7-2
cdr3_aa: ASWGPGVGKETQY

d_call: NA
v_call: TRBV5-1
cdr3_aa: ASKPQGQVNEKLF

d_call: NA
v_call: TRBV28
cdr3_aa: ASSPPLYEQY

d_call: NA
v_call: TRBV12-3/TRBV12-4
cdr3_aa: ASNPGLQTDTQY

d_call: TRBD2
v_call: TRBV20-1
cdr3_aa: SATITSGGGDTQY

d_call: NA
v_call: TRBV12-3/TRBV12-4
cdr3_aa: ASRRPGELF

d_call: NA
v_call: TRBV18
cdr3_aa: ASSPIRDYEQY

d_call: TRBD2
v_call: TRBV6-2/TRBV6-3
cdr3_aa: ASSWTSGAYEQY

d_call: TRBD2
v_call: TRBV7-3
cdr3_aa: ASSLPSGLAGSEQF

d_call: NA
v_call: TRBV29-1
cdr3_aa: SVARGTEAF

d_call: NA
v_call: TRBV6-6
cdr3_aa: ASRTVADTQY

d_call: NA
v_call: TRBV6-1
cdr3_aa: ASSESGVAPYEQY

d_call: TRBD1
v_call: TRBV7-2
cdr3_aa: ASRSGTGYEQY

d_call: NA
v_call: TRBV3-1
cdr3_aa: ASSARQLGELF

d_call: NA
v_call: TRBV6-2/TRBV6-3
cdr3_aa: ASRSWLVGEQY

d_call: TRBD2
v_call: TRBV23-1
cdr3_aa: ASNQSSGRGEQY

d_call: TRBD2
v_call: TRBV30
cdr3_aa: AWSVGLAGALADTQY

d_call: NA
v_call: TRBV3-1
cdr3_aa: ASSQTSLNIQY

d_call: NA
v_call: TRBV2
cdr3_aa: ASKEEWTYNEQF

d_call: NA
v_call: TRBV19
cdr3_aa: ASRGRTLSQPQH